This T cell receptor (beta chain) was recovered during a study of OX40 agonist ivuxolimab in advanced cancers. The study in broad terms: Ivuxolimab was a fully human IgG2 agonistic monoclonal antibody targeting the costimulatory receptor OX40 (CD134). Intravenous ivuxolimab was administered to patients every 2 weeks at six dose levels: 0.01, 0.1, 0.3, 1.5, 3 and 10 mg/kg. Among the roughly 50 dose-escalation patients, some 20 had hepatocellular carcinoma, roughly 15 melanoma, 9 renal cell carcinoma and 9 head and neck cancer. In the dose-escalation cohort, around four fifths of patients were male, and the mean age was around 60 years with a range of roughly 23 to 79. Prior anti-PD-1, anti-PD-L1 or anti-CTLA-4 therapy was permitted, and checkpoint inhibitors had been received by around 40% of dose-escalation patients. Partial responses occurred in three dose-escalation patients, of whom one had hepatocellular carcinoma and two had cutaneous melanoma. Peripheral TCRbeta sequencing aimed to test whether ivuxolimab altered TCR sequence diversity and caused clonal T-cell expansion. The monotherapy dose-escalation portion (N of about 52 patients) of the phase I ivuxolimab trial is reported in the paper. The investigation overall reported the following: Partial responders in the 0.1-3.0 mg/kg groups had among the lowest normalized peripheral clonal expansion, especially among CD8+ T cells. Which antigens the clonally expanded peripheral T cells were specific for was not determined. At doses from 0.1 to 3.0 mg/kg, clonal expansion was seen in both CD4+ and CD8+ blood T cells between baseline and week 6. Low levels of normalized T-cell clonal expansion were also seen in some patients who did not respond. After ivuxolimab, more expanded clones were found on average in CD8+ T cells than in CD4+ T cells.

The trial excluded patients who had a history of autoimmune disease or were on systemic immunosuppression. Peripheral blood for TCR sequencing was collected from all dose cohorts at baseline, on cycle 4 day 1, and on cycle 7 day 1. The samples were drawn from a first-in-human, open-label, multicenter phase I dose-escalation trial of ivuxolimab. Adults with locally advanced or metastatic melanoma, renal cell carcinoma, hepatocellular carcinoma or head and neck squamous cell carcinoma were enrolled in the trial. Before TCR sequencing, CD4+ and CD8+ T cells were separately sorted from peripheral blood. The germline V gene (reference sequence) yields GTSNPN for CDR1 and SVGIG for CDR2. The junction carries 16 bases between V and J, which are trimmed by 6 bases and 4 bases respectively. Including the terminal cysteine and phenylalanine, the CDR3 comprises 14 residues. Here the CDR3 DNA is all that survives: 42 bases in frame from base 1.

To note about this clone: There is no known antigen for this receptor. Base qualities were left out, and no much larger clone turns up one base away.

For sequencing of the TCRbeta CDR3 region, genomic DNA was extracted from the sorted cells. The immunoSEQ Assay was used for sequencing of TCRbeta CDR3 regions. Held by TCRdb, this immuneACCESS table contains in-frame sequences only and omits some clones. Under half of the omission traces to an unresolved V gene where checked; the cause of the rest is unknown. The sample profile shows 77,000 or so clones; under 95% of them were found once. The top ten clonotypes cover roughly 0.37% of the sample. The source of this sequence is an adult with an advanced solid tumor such as melanoma, head and neck, liver or kidney cancer. The specimen was CD4+ or CD8+ T cells sorted from blood, collected in a trial of the OX40 agonist ivuxolimab. Recombination linked TRBV30 to TRBJ1-3; a tentative D call is TRBD1 (6 bases match). The DNA sequence reads TGTGCCTGTCAACAGGGTGCCCTCGGAAACACCATATATTTT. Its product reads: CACQQGALGNTIYF.